This paragraph covers one T cell receptor beta chain sequence. Germline V gene sequence: CDR1 LNHDA, CDR2 SQIVND (reference sequence). V shed 4 bases, J shed 5 bases, and the junction held 5 bases outside the gene matches. This CDR3 has 13 amino acids. This entry belongs to a study of T cell changes during pregnancy in multiple sclerosis. Profiled with immunoSEQ multiplex PCR; TCRdb holds only in-frame clones, not every one. Among roughly 80,000 clones listed, just over 90% were seen once. The V call is TRBV19, the J call TRBJ2-7; 7 bases match TRBD1. The sequencing used peripheral blood, collected in the second trimester of pregnancy. The receptor was derived from a female donor with multiple sclerosis, enrolled in a pregnancy study. The CDR3 region is CASSNRQGHEQYF. For the CDR3, the DNA is TGTGCCAGTAGTAATCGACAGGGCCACGAGCAGTACTTC.